This entry concerns a single T cell receptor (beta chain). Its antigen is still unknown. The sample holds no much larger clone one base away, and base qualities are not on file. After removal of 4 bases from V and 6 bases from J, the junction retains 8 bases not matched to a gene. The germline V gene (reference sequence) sets CDR1 to SEHNR and CDR2 to FQNEAQ. Spanning cysteine to phenylalanine, the CDR3 consists of 15 amino acids. Only the CDR3 region is kept as DNA, spanning 45 bases read in frame from base 1. TCRbeta CDR3 regions were amplified from genomic DNA by means of the immunoSEQ Assay, a bias-controlled multiplex PCR. The authors' pipeline ran thus. The number of nucleated cells in each sample was estimated by amplification of reference gene primers within the assay. To quantify the absolute abundance of each unique TCRbeta CDR3 rearrangement, sequence reads were collapsed and filtered. For each sample, productive Simpson clonality was calculated as the square root of Simpson's diversity index over productive rearrangements. Held by TCRdb, this immuneACCESS table contains in-frame sequences only and omits some clones. Under half of the omission traces to an unresolved V gene where checked; the cause of the rest is unknown. V and J calls and clone size are given by that table; D and trimming were obtained from the DNA. The sample has about 110,000 clones on record, 89% of them singletons. In total, the top ten clones hold 4.5% to 5% of the sample.

This specimen belongs to a study of blood T cell repertoires in COVID-19 (dated by TCRdb to 2018 to 2020). With regard to the full study: Samples from collaborators originated in the United States, Italy and Spain and spanned both the acute and convalescent phases of COVID-19. The material from the prospective study consisted of cDNA or gDNA derived from T cells, B-cell-depleted T cells, or PBMCs. Subjects who had been exposed to COVID-19, were actively infected with it, or had recovered from it provided the deeply sampled blood TCRbeta repertoires that made up the dataset. The repertoires were released in a freely available public database meant as a resource for research on the immune response to SARS-CoV-2. Samples came from the ongoing ImmuneRACE study (first 160 participants) plus 1,254 subjects from 6 global collaborators. Nearly every sample came with metadata listing a de-identified subject ID, COVID-19 status, age in years and sex. Where available, HLA class I and class II types were obtained from metadata supplied by the sample provider rather than from assay-based typing. The research as a whole found: The quantity of clinical and demographic metadata differed by source and by participant and was supplied without curation.

The collaborating institutions used their own protocols to collect whole blood in K2EDTA tubes. For TCRbeta analysis, collaborator samples were shipped as frozen whole blood, as isolated PBMCs, or as DNA extracted from either sample type. This receptor was identified in a man aged 40-49 years with active or convalescent COVID-19. The chain joins TRBV7-9 to TRBJ1-4; TRBD1 fits 7 bases in the junction. The sequencing input was peripheral blood. At the DNA level, the sequence is TGTGCCAGCAGCTCCTTGACAGGGCATGATGAAAAACTGTTTTTT. It specifies CASSSLTGHDEKLFF.